Presented here are 14 T cell receptor beta chains from one specimen sequenced in a study of shared clonotypes between healthy human individuals. TCRdb keeps only in-frame clones here, not all; method: immunoSEQ multiplex PCR. The sample holds 800,000 to 1,200,000 clones, more than 75% seen once. The sequenced material came from memory CD4+ T cells from PBMCs. As to subset: CD45RA-negative fraction. These receptors came from a man in his late teens or twenties in good health. Some clones in this sample may be carry-over from other donors' samples.

This clone was seen only a few times. V and J are TRBV30 and TRBJ2-7, with 8 nucleotides matching TRBD2. CDR1 GTSNPN and CDR2 SVGIG come from the germline V gene (reference sequence). The CDR3 is 15 residues long. V shed 3 bases and J 1 base; nucleotides not matched to a gene: 8. The CDR3 loop is CAWSGVGRGSYEQYF. The DNA of the CDR3 is TGTGCCTGGAGCGGTGTCGGGAGGGGGTCCTACGAGCAGTACTTC.

This clone appeared once. The same CDR3 can be traced to other DNA sequences in this sample. The genes are TRBV5-1 and TRBJ2-5; D is ambiguous. Trimming took off 2 bases at V and 5 bases at J, with 10 bases between the two ends. CDR3 size: 13 residues. CDR1 is SGHRS, CDR2 YFSETQ, per germline. CDR3 amino acids: CASSFGPRETQYF. CDR3 DNA: TGCGCCAGCAGCTTTGGCCCCAGGGAGACCCAGTACTTC. Looking up the rest from reference TRBV5-1 and TRBJ2-5 gives the full variable domain: KAGVTQTPRYLIKTRGQQVTLSCSPISGHRSVSWYQQTPGQGLQFLFEYFSETQRNKGNFPGRFSGRQFSNSRSEMNVSTLELGDSALYLCASSFGPRETQYFGPGTRLLVL.

DNA of the CDR3: TGCAGTGCTAGCCCTAGCGGGACGCAGTATTTT. This codes for CSASPSGTQYF. The rearrangement links TRBV20-1 to TRBJ2-3, with 8 nucleotides matching TRBD2. CDR1 and CDR2 (germline): DFQATT, SNEGSKA (reference sequence). The CDR3 consists of 11 residues. V trimming: 3 bases; J trimming: 9 bases; junction bases outside the gene matches: 2.

The J gene is TRBJ1-3, the V gene TRBV7-8; 8 nucleotides agree with TRBD1. V lost 5 bases to trimming and J lost 3 bases; unmatched junction nucleotides: 6. Germline V CDR1 and CDR2: SGHVS, FQNEAQ. This CDR3 contains 15 residues. The CDR3 DNA follows: TGTGCCAGCAGCCTGGACAGGGACGGTGGAAACACCATATATTTT. It translates to CASSLDRDGGNTIYF.

The V and J genes are TRBV28 and TRBJ1-1; D ambiguous. Trimming stripped 4 bases from V and 4 bases from J, with 13 bases between. Germline V gene data show CDR1 as MDHEN and CDR2 as SYDVKM. There are 14 residues in the CDR3. This CDR3 is CASSSGSTRTEAFF. In nucleotides, the CDR3 is TGTGCCAGCAGTTCAGGATCTACGCGCACTGAAGCTTTCTTT.

The chain's CDR3 is CASSTLSDNYGYTF. DNA for the CDR3: TGTGCCAGCTCAACCCTCAGTGATAACTATGGCTACACCTTC. The chain combines TRBV18 with TRBJ1-2, with D hard to call. CDR1 is KGHSH, CDR2 LQKENI, per germline. This CDR3 region has 14 residues. Trimming pared 5 bases from V and 1 base from J, leaving 11 bases between.

This clone appeared a single time. V gene TRBV18 combines with J gene TRBJ1-1; 9 positions match TRBD1. The germline CDR1 and CDR2 sequences are KGHSH and LQKENI. The V gene end was trimmed by 6 bases and the J gene end by 8 bases; junction bases not matched to a gene: 13. CDR3 length: 15 amino acids. The CDR3 sequence: CASSQSTGGNGEAFF. CDR3 coding DNA: TGTGCCAGCTCGCAATCGACAGGGGGAAACGGAGAAGCTTTCTTT.

The chain joins TRBV6-5 to TRBJ1-2; D possibly corresponds to TRBD1 (6 bases). Germline assignment: CDR1 MNHEY and CDR2 SVGAGI. This CDR3 has 16 amino acids. The ends were cut back, 0 bases at V and 8 bases at J, with 19 bases in the middle. The CDR3 here is CASSYSGGRKGEGYTF. Written as DNA, the CDR3 is TGTGCCAGCAGTTACTCCGGGGGGCGCAAAGGGGAAGGCTACACCTTC.

This clone was seen a handful of times. The chain carries TRBV5-6 and TRBJ2-2, with D unresolved. The CDR3 sequence is 13 residues long. Trimming shortened V by 0 bases and J by 1 base, and 1 base separated the two germline ends. Germline loops: CDR1 SGHDT, CDR2 YYEEEE. As DNA, the CDR3 is TGTGCCAGCAGCTTGGTGAACACCGGGGAGCTGTTTTTT. Amino acid sequence: CASSLVNTGELFF. Full variable domain (rest looked up from reference TRBV5-6 and TRBJ2-2): DAGVTQSPTHLIKTRGQQVTLRCSPKSGHDTVSWYQQALGQGPQFIFQYYEEEERQRGNFPDRFSGHQFPNYSSELNVNALLLGDSALYLCASSLVNTGELFFGEGSRLTVL.

CDR3 nucleotide sequence: TGTGCCAGCAGTCGAGGGATGGAGGCCGGGGAGCTGTTTTTT. Translated, it gives CASSRGMEAGELFF. The V gene is TRBV6-1, the J gene TRBJ2-2, with D possibly being TRBD2 (5 bases). This CDR3 has 14 residues. Trimming took off 5 bases at V and 6 bases at J, with 13 bases between the two ends. Germline loops: CDR1 MNHNS, CDR2 SASEGT.

The chain has TRBV18 and TRBJ2-7, with D tentatively TRBD1 (5 bases). The CDR3 is 14 amino acids. The germline CDR1 and CDR2 sequences are KGHSH and LQKENI. Trimming pared 0 bases from V and 7 bases from J, leaving 13 bases between. In DNA, the CDR3 is TGTGCCAGCTCACCACCTAGGACATCTCGGGAGCAGTACTTC. Its translation is CASSPPRTSREQYF.

This clone was seen only a few times. V gene TRBV4-1 combines with J gene TRBJ1-5, with D unclear. CDR1 is MGHRA, CDR2 YSYEKL, per germline. The CDR3 runs 15 residues. V was trimmed by 1 base and J by 3 bases, leaving 10 bases between them. In DNA form, the CDR3 reads TGCGCCAGCAGCCAAGCAACGTTAGACAATCAGCCCCAGCATTTT. Translation: CASSQATLDNQPQHF.

The rearrangement links TRBV9 to TRBJ2-1; either TRBD1 or TRBD2 may fit D (5 bases each). Trimming took 6 bases from V and 2 from J, leaving 15 bases between them. There are 15 residues in the CDR3. Germline loops: CDR1 SGDLS, CDR2 YYNGEE. CDR3 in DNA: TGTGCCAGCACCCTGGGACCACTCCCCTACAATGAGCAGTTCTTC. Its protein product is CASTLGPLPYNEQFF.

This clone appeared a single time. The chain uses TRBV28 and TRBJ2-1; 10 positions agree with TRBD1. The V segment lost 6 bases and the J segment 7 bases; nucleotides outside the gene matches: 9. The V gene's germline CDR1 is MDHEN and CDR2 SYDVKM. This CDR3 comprises 15 residues. The CDR3 DNA sequence: TGTGCCAGCAGGAGGGGGGACAGGGGCAAGAATGAGCAGTTCTTC. This sequence encodes CASRRGDRGKNEQFF.